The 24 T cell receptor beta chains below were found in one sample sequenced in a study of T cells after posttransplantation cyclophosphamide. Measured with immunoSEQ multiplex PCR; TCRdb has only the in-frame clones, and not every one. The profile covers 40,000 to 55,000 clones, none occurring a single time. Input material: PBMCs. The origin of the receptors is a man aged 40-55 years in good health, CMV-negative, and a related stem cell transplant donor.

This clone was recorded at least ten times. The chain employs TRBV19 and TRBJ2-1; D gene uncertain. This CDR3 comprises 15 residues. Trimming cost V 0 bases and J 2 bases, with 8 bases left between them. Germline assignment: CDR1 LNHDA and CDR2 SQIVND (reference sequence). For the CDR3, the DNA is TGTGCCAGTAGTATAGATGTGGCCACCTACAATGAGCAGTTCTTC. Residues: CASSIDVATYNEQFF.

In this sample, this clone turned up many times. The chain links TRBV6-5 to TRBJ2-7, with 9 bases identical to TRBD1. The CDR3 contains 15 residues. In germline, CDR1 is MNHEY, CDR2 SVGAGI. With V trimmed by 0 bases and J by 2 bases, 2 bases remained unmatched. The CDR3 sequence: CASSYSGQGTYEQYF. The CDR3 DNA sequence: TGTGCCAGCAGTTACTCGGGACAGGGCACCTACGAGCAGTACTTC.

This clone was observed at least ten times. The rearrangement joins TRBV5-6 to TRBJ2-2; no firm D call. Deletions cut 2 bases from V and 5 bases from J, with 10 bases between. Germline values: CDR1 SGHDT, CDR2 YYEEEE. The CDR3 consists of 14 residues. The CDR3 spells CASSFVRYTGELFF. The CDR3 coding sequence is TGTGCCAGCAGCTTTGTCCGTTATACCGGGGAGCTGTTTTTT. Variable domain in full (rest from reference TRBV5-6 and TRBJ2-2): DAGVTQSPTHLIKTRGQQVTLRCSPKSGHDTVSWYQQALGQGPQFIFQYYEEEERQRGNFPDRFSGHQFPNYSSELNVNALLLGDSALYLCASSFVRYTGELFFGEGSRLTVL.

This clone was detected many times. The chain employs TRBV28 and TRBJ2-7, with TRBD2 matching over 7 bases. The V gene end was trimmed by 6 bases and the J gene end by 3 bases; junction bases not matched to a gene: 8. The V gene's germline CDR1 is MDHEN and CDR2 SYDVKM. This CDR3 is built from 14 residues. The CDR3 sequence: CASRSAGLNYEQYF. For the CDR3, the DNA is TGTGCCAGCAGGAGCGCGGGACTAAACTACGAGCAGTACTTC.

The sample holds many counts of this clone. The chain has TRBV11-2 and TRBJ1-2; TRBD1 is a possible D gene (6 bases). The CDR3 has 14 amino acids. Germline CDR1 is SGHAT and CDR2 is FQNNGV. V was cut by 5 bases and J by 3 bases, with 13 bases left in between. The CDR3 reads CASSVDRPDYGYTF. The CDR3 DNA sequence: TGTGCCAGCAGCGTGGACAGACCTGACTATGGCTACACCTTC.

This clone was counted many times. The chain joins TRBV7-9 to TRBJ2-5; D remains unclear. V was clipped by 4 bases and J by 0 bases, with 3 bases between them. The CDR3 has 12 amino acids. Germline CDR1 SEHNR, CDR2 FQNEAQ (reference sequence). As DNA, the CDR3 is TGTGCCAGCAGCTCCAACCAAGAGACCCAGTACTTC. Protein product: CASSSNQETQYF. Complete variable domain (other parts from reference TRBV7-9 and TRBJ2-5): DTGVSQNPRHKITKRGQNVTFRCDPISEHNRLYWYRQTLGQGPEFLTYFQNEAQLEKSRLLSDRFSAERPKGSFSTLEIQRTEQGDSAMYLCASSSNQETQYFGPGTRLLVL.

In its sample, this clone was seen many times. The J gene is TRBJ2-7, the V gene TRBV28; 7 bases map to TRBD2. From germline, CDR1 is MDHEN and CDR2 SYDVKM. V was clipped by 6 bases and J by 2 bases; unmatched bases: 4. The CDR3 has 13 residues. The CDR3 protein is CASRPSGTYEQYF. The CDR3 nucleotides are TGTGCCAGCAGGCCTAGCGGAACCTACGAGCAGTACTTC.

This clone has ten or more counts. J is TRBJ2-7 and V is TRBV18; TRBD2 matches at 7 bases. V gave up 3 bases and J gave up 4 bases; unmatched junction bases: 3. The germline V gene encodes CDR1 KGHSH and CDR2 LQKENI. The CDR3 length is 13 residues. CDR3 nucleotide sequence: TGTGCCAGCTCACCTCTAGCGGAGTACGAGCAGTACTTC. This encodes CASSPLAEYEQYF.

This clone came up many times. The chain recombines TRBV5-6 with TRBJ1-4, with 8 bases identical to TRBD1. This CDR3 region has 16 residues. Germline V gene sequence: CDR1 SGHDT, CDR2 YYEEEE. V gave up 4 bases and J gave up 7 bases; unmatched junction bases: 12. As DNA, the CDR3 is TGTGCCAGCAGCGACCTACGGACAGGGCTTCTTGAAAAACTGTTTTTT. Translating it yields CASSDLRTGLLEKLFF.

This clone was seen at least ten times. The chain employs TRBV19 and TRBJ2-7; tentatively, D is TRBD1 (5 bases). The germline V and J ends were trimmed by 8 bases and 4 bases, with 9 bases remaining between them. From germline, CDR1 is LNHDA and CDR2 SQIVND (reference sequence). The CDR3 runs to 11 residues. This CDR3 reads CASSGAYEQYF. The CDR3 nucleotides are TGTGCCAGTTCTGGGGCTTACGAGCAGTACTTC.

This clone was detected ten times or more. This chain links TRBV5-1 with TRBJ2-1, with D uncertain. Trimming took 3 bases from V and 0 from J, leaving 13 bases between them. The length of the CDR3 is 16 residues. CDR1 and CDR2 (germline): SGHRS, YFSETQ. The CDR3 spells CASSSNAPSSYNEQFF. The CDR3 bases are TGCGCCAGCAGCTCCAACGCTCCGAGCTCCTACAATGAGCAGTTCTTC.

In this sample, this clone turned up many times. CDR3 nucleotide sequence: TGTGCCAGCATGGAGACAGGGGGCTACGAGCAGTACTTC. Protein product: CASMETGGYEQYF. The rearrangement uses TRBV2 and TRBJ2-7, with TRBD1 identical over 9 bases. The length of the CDR3 is 13 residues. Germline CDR1 reads SNHLY; CDR2 reads FYNNEI. With V trimmed by 7 bases and J by 3 bases, 4 bases remained unmatched. Full variable domain (rest looked up from reference TRBV2 and TRBJ2-7): EPEVTQTPSHQVTQMGQEVILRCVPISNHLYFYWYRQILGQKVEFLVSFYNNEISEKSEIFDDQFSVERPDGSNFTLKIRSTKLEDSAMYFCASMETGGYEQYFGPGTRLTVT.

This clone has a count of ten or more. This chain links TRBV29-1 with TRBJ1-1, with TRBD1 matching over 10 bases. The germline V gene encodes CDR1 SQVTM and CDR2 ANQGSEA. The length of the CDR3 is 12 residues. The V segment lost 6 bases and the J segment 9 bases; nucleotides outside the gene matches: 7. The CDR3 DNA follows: TGCAGCGTCGGGACAGGGGATGCTCAAGCTTTCTTT. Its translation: CSVGTGDAQAFF.

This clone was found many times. DNA of the CDR3: TGTGCCAGCAGCCAGACAGGGGATGGCGAAAAACTGTTTTTT. Translation gives CASSQTGDGEKLFF. V gene TRBV9 combines with J gene TRBJ1-4, with TRBD1 identical over 8 bases. There are 14 residues in the CDR3. CDR1 SGDLS and CDR2 YYNGEE come from the germline V gene. The V gene end was trimmed by 4 bases and the J gene end by 8 bases; junction bases not matched to a gene: 7.

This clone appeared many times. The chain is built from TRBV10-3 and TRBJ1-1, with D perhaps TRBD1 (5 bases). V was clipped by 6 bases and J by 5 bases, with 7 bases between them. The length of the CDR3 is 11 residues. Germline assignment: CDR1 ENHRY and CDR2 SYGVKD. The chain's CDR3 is CAISGGTEAFF. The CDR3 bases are TGTGCCATCAGCGGGGGTACTGAAGCTTTCTTT.

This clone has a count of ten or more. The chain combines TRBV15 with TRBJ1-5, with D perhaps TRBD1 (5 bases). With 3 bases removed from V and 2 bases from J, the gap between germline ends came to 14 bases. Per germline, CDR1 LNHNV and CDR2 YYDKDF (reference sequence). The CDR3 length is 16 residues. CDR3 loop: CATSSRRGVGNQPQHF. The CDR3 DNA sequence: TGTGCCACCAGCAGCCGGAGGGGAGTGGGCAATCAGCCCCAGCATTTT.

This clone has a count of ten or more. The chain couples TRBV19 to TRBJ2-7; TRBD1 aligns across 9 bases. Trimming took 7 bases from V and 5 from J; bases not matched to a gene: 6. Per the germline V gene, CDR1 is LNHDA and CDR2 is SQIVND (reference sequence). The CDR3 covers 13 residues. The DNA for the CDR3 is TGTGCCAGTAAGGGGACAGGGTCCCACGAGCAGTACTTC. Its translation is CASKGTGSHEQYF.

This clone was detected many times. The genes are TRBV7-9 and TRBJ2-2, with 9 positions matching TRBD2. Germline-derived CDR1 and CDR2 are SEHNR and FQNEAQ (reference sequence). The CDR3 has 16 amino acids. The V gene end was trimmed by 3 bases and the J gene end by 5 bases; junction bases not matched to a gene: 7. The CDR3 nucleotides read TGTGCCAGCAGCTTCTACGCGGGAGGGGGGACCGGGGAGCTGTTTTTT. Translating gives CASSFYAGGGTGELFF.

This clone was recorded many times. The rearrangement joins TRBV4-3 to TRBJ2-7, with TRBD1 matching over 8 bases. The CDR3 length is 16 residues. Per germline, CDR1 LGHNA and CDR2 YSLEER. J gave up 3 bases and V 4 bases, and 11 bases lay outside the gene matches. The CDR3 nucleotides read TGCGCCAGCAGCCCCTCAGGGGGCGGCTTGGACTACGAGCAGTACTTC. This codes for CASSPSGGGLDYEQYF.

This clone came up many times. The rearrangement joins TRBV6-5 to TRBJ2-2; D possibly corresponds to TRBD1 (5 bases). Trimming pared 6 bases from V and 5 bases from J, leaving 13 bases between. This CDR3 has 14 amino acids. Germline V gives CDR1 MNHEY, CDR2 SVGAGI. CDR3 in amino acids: CASRDTWGTGELFF. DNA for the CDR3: TGTGCCAGCAGGGACACATGGGGAACCGGGGAGCTGTTTTTT.

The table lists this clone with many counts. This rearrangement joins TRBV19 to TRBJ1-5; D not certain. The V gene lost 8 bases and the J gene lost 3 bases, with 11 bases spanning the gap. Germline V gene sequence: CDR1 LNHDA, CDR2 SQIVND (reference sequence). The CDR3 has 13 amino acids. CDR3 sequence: CASLAGFNQPQHF. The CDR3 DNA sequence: TGTGCCAGTCTCGCCGGGTTCAATCAGCCCCAGCATTTT.

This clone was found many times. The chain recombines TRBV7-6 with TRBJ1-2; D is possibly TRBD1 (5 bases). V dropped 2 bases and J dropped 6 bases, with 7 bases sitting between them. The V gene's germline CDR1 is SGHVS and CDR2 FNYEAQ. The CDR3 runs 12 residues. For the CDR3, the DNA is TGTGCCAGCAGCTTAATAGGGGATGGCTACACCTTC. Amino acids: CASSLIGDGYTF.

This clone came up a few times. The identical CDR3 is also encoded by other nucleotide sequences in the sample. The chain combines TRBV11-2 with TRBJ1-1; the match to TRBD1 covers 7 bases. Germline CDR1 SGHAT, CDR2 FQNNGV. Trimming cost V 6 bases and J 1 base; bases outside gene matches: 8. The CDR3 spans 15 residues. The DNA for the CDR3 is TGTGCCAGCAGACCTGGGGGGACAGCGAACACTGAAGCTTTCTTT. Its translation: CASRPGGTANTEAFF.

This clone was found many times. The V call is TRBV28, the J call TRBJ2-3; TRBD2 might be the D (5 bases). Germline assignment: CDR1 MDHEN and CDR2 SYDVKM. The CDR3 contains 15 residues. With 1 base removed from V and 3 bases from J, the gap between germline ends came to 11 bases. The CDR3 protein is CASSLYSALTDTQYF. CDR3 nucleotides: TGTGCCAGCAGTTTATATAGCGCCCTTACAGATACGCAGTATTTT.